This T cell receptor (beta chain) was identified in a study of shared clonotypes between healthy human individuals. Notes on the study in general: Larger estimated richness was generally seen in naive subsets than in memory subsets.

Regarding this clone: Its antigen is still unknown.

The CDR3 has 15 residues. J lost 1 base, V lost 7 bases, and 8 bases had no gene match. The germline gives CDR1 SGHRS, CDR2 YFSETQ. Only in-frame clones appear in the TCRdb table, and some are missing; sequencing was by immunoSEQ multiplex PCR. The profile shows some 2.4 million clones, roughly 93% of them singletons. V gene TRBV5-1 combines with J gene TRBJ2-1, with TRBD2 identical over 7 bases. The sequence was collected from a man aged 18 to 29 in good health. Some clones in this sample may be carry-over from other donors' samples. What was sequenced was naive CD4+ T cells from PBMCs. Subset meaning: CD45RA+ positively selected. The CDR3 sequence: CASSGGRASYNEQFF. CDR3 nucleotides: TGCGCCAGCTCTGGAGGGAGGGCGTCCTACAATGAGCAGTTCTTC.